Listed below are T cell receptor beta chains from one sample, sequenced in a study of metastatic and nonmetastatic thyroid tumors. MiXCR re-clonotyped the PCR reads for TCRdb. Here the sample spans some 19,000 clones, around a quarter being singletons. Input material: tumor tissue. These receptors all come from a female donor with papillary thyroid cancer or a benign thyroid nodule (not recorded which). Some clones in this sample may be carry-over from other donors' samples. Each CDR3 is given with its conserved first and last residue. The D gene is left open where the match is weak. Clone size is not always given. Where it is, it says once, few, many or a class for expanded clones.

clone_size	d_call	v_call	j_call	cdr3_aa	cdr3_nt
-	TRBD1	TRBV12-3/TRBV12-4	TRBJ1-3	CASSIRTGGNTIYF	TGTGCCAGCAGTATAAGGACAGGTGGTAACACCATATATTTT
-	TRBD2	TRBV12-3/TRBV12-4	TRBJ2-7	CASSSGGTDEQYF	TGTGCCAGCAGCTCGGGGGGGACGGACGAGCAGTACTTC
many	TRBD2	TRBV7-9	TRBJ2-4	CASSPRRLAGGKNIQYF	TGTGCCAGCAGCCCCCGCCGACTAGCGGGGGGTAAAAACATTCAGTACTTC
many	TRBD2	TRBV5-1	TRBJ2-1	CASRLAETYNEQFF	TGCGCCAGCCGACTAGCGGAAACCTACAATGAGCAGTTCTTC
many	-	TRBV6-1	TRBJ2-1	CASKTTLSYNEQFF	TGTGCCAGCAAGACTACCCTCTCCTACAATGAGCAGTTCTTC
many	-	TRBV20-1	TRBJ2-1	CSARGTVYNEQFF	TGCAGTGCTAGAGGGACAGTATACAATGAGCAGTTCTTC
few	-	TRBV28	TRBJ1-6	CASSPPGRARNSPLHF	TGTGCCAGCAGTCCTCCCGGAAGGGCTCGGAATTCACCCCTCCACTTT
once	-	TRBV13	TRBJ2-1	CASSLGQGGFF	TGTGCCAGCAGCTTAGGACAGGGAGGGTTCTTC
many	TRBD2	TRBV2	TRBJ2-7	CASKTSGGAGSYEQYF	TGTGCCAGCAAAACTTCCGGGGGAGCGGGGTCCTACGAGCAGTACTTC
many	TRBD2	TRBV4-1	TRBJ2-7	CASSPSGTSYEQYF	TGCGCCAGCAGCCCTAGCGGGACCTCCTACGAGCAGTACTTC
-	-	TRBV12-3/TRBV12-4	TRBJ2-1	CASIYKVNEQFF	TGTGCCAGCATCTATAAGGTCAATGAGCAGTTCTTC
few	-	TRBV12-3/TRBV12-4	TRBJ1-4	CASTFAGGLGNEKLFF	TGTGCCAGCACCTTCGCAGGTGGCCTTGGGAATGAAAAACTGTTTTTT
-	-	TRBV20-1	TRBJ1-6	CSASTGRASSTPLHF	TGCAGTGCTTCTACAGGGAGAGCGAGTAGTACACCCCTCCACTTT
many	-	TRBV12-3/TRBV12-4	TRBJ2-5	CASSSSGGGTQETQYF	TGTGCCAGCAGTTCGAGCGGAGGGGGAACCCAAGAGACCCAGTACTTC
few	-	TRBV28	TRBJ2-7	CASSQRGTVYEQYF	TGTGCCAGCAGTCAACGCGGGACTGTTTACGAGCAGTACTTC
few	-	TRBV5-1	TRBJ1-4	CASSSSQGPGEKLFF	TGCGCCAGCAGCTCTTCCCAGGGGCCCGGCGAAAAACTGTTTTTT
many	TRBD2	TRBV20-1	TRBJ2-3	CSARVAGGVNTQYF	TGCAGTGCTAGGGTGGCGGGAGGGGTAAATACGCAGTATTTT
-	TRBD2	TRBV6-2/TRBV6-3	TRBJ2-7	CASSYGTSGSDEQYF	TGTGCCAGCAGTTACGGGACTAGCGGGAGCGACGAGCAGTACTTC
many	-	TRBV19	TRBJ2-2	CASRETGRGTGELFF	TGTGCCAGTAGAGAGACAGGGAGGGGGACCGGGGAGCTGTTTTTT
-	-	TRBV9	TRBJ2-1	CVSSLSGIDYNEQFF	TGTGTCAGCAGCCTTAGCGGTATCGATTACAATGAGCAGTTCTTC
-	-	TRBV3-1	TRBJ1-4	CASSQAGVERPFF	TGTGCCAGCAGCCAAGCGGGGGTGGAAAGACCGTTTTTT
medium-sized	TRBD1	TRBV30	TRBJ1-2	CAWSVRSWDRVGGYTF	TGTGCCTGGAGTGTACGAAGTTGGGACAGGGTAGGAGGCTACACCTTC
few	-	TRBV6-5	TRBJ2-5	CASSYSWGLQETQYF	TGTGCCAGCAGTTACTCGTGGGGCCTCCAAGAGACCCAGTACTTC
-	-	TRBV18	TRBJ1-6	CASSRQDSPLHF	TGTGCCAGCTCGCGACAGGATTCACCCCTCCACTTT
-	TRBD1	TRBV5-4	TRBJ2-1	CASSEVDRDFNEQFF	TGTGCCAGCAGCGAGGTAGACAGGGATTTCAATGAGCAGTTCTTC
few	TRBD2	TRBV6-5	TRBJ2-1	CATAMLAGGFNTNSEQFF	TGTGCCACCGCAATGCTAGCGGGAGGGTTTAATACGAACAGTGAGCAGTTCTTC
-	-	TRBV5-5	TRBJ2-2	CASSLGRGYTGELFF	TGTGCCAGCAGCTTAGGGAGGGGGTACACCGGGGAGCTGTTTTTT
-	-	TRBV5-1	TRBJ2-7	CASSIGSGVSSYEQYF	TGCGCCAGCAGCATAGGTAGCGGTGTGAGCTCCTACGAGCAGTACTTC
many	TRBD2	TRBV27	TRBJ2-3	CASSSGLAGGPGTDTQYF	TGTGCCAGCAGTTCCGGACTAGCGGGAGGGCCCGGGACAGATACGCAGTATTTT
few	TRBD2	TRBV12-3/TRBV12-4	TRBJ2-7	CASSLFGLDNEQYF	TGTGCCAGCAGTTTATTCGGACTAGATAACGAGCAGTACTTC
-	TRBD1	TRBV2	TRBJ2-6	CARGTARSGANVLTF	TGTGCCAGGGGGACAGCCCGTTCTGGGGCCAACGTCCTGACTTTC
many	-	TRBV5-5	TRBJ2-1	CASVGRVSYNEQFF	TGTGCCAGCGTTGGCCGGGTATCCTACAATGAGCAGTTCTTC
-	-	TRBV4-3	TRBJ1-1	CASSQDTLAGKNTEAFF	TGCGCCAGCAGCCAAGATACCCTGGCAGGGAAGAACACTGAAGCTTTCTTT
many	TRBD2	TRBV19	TRBJ2-1	CASSIASTSAEQFF	TGTGCCAGTAGTATAGCTTCGACTAGCGCTGAGCAGTTCTTC
-	-	TRBV6-5	TRBJ2-1	CASSYSLSGIYNEQFF	TGTGCCAGCAGTTACTCTCTTAGCGGAATCTACAATGAGCAGTTCTTC
medium-sized	-	TRBV12-3/TRBV12-4	TRBJ1-4	CASSFIQGGSEKLFF	TGTGCCAGCAGTTTTATTCAGGGTGGGAGTGAAAAACTGTTTTTT
-	TRBD1	TRBV11-2	TRBJ2-1	CASSSLGTGVWEQFF	TGTGCCAGCAGCTCACTGGGGACAGGGGTCTGGGAGCAGTTCTTC
-	-	TRBV29-1	TRBJ1-2	CSVYRDNYGYTF	TGCAGCGTCTACAGGGACAACTATGGCTACACCTTC
medium-sized	-	TRBV2	TRBJ1-2	CASSEAASGYGYTF	TGTGCCAGCAGTGAAGCAGCGAGCGGCTATGGCTACACCTTC
-	-	TRBV9	TRBJ2-2	CASIRAFTGELFF	TGTGCCAGCATCAGGGCCTTCACCGGGGAACTGTTTTTT
few	-	TRBV27	TRBJ2-7	CASSAGIQTYEQYF	TGTGCCAGCAGTGCCGGGATCCAGACTTACGAGCAGTACTTC
-	-	TRBV20-1	TRBJ2-3	CSASQTSTDTQYF	TGCAGTGCTAGTCAGACTAGCACAGATACGCAGTATTTT
-	-	TRBV28	TRBJ2-6	CASSSWEQVYSGANVLTF	TGTGCCAGCAGTTCCTGGGAACAGGTGTACTCTGGGGCCAACGTCCTGACTTTC
-	-	TRBV24-1	TRBJ2-2	CATSDLRGAETGELFF	TGTGCCACCAGTGATTTGCGGGGGGCTGAAACCGGGGAGCTGTTTTTT
-	-	TRBV6-1	TRBJ1-2	CASSDLNYGYTF	TGTGCCAGCAGTGATCTTAACTATGGCTACACCTTC
few	TRBD2	TRBV6-2/TRBV6-3	TRBJ2-3	CASSYRLAGDTKYF	TGTGCCAGCAGTTACCGCCTAGCGGGAGATACGAAGTACTTT
-	-	TRBV5-1	TRBJ2-7	CASNSDFSSSYEQYF	TGCGCCAGCAACTCGGACTTCTCCAGCTCCTACGAGCAGTACTTC
-	TRBD2	TRBV10-1	TRBJ2-7	CASSERGKGLARTSYGQYF	TGCGCCAGCAGTGAGAGGGGGAAAGGACTAGCTAGAACCTCCTACGGGCAGTACTTC
medium-sized	-	TRBV6-6	TRBJ1-3	CASSYSRLVGNTIYF	TGTGCCAGCAGTTACTCGAGATTGGTTGGAAACACCATATATTTT
-	-	TRBV5-1	TRBJ2-1	CASSQVKEASYNEQFF	TGCGCCAGCAGCCAAGTCAAAGAGGCGAGTTACAATGAGCAGTTCTTC
-	TRBD2	TRBV11-2	TRBJ2-2	CASSPLSSGEGRELFF	TGTGCCAGCAGCCCTCTCTCTAGCGGGGAGGGAAGGGAGCTGTTTTTT
many	-	TRBV5-8	TRBJ1-5	CASSLQGGWGNQPQHF	TGTGCCAGCAGCTTGCAGGGAGGTTGGGGCAATCAGCCCCAGCATTTT
many	-	TRBV5-1	TRBJ2-1	CASSLASAFNEQFF	TGCGCCAGCAGCTTGGCTAGCGCATTCAATGAGCAGTTCTTC
few	-	TRBV6-1	TRBJ2-7	CASSEEGGGAVGF	TGTGCCAGCAGTGAAGAGGGAGGAGGAGCCGTTGGATTC